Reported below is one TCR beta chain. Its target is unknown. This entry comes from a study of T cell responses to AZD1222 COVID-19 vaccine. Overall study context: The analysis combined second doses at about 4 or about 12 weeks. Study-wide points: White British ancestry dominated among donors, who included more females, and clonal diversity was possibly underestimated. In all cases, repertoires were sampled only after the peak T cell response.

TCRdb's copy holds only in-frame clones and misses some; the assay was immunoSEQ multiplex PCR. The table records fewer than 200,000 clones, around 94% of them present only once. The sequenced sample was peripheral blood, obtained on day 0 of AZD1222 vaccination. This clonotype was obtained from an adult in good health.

Here the CDR3 DNA reads TGTGCCAGTAGTATAGCTAGGGGCCGAAGCAATCAGCCCCAGCATTTT. It yields the protein CASSIARGRSNQPQHF. This sequence joins TRBV19 and TRBJ1-5; maybe TRBD1 (5 bases). CDR1 and CDR2 from the germline V gene are LNHDA and SQIVND (reference sequence). V was cut by 1 base and J by 1 base, with 11 bases left in between. The CDR3 runs to 16 residues.